Presented here are 3 T cell receptor beta chains from one specimen sequenced in a study of blood T cell repertoires in COVID-19. Profiling relied on immunoSEQ multiplex PCR, and the TCRdb table lists in-frame clones only, not all of them. This sample yields some 300,000 clones, of which around 87% are seen a single time; over 1% belongs to the top ten. The sample taken for sequencing was peripheral blood. The receptors shown here come from a man aged 65 to 85 with acute or convalescent COVID-19.

The rearrangement uses TRBV6-4 and TRBJ1-4; 9 bases match TRBD1. This CDR3 spans 18 amino acids. Looked up from germline, CDR1 is MRHNA and CDR2 is SNTAGT. V gave up 4 bases and J gave up 0 bases; unmatched junction bases: 9. Here the CDR3 reads CASSVGTGQDPTNEKLFF. CDR3 coding DNA: TGTGCCAGCAGTGTGGGGACAGGGCAAGACCCAACTAATGAAAAACTGTTTTTT.

This clone was found once. The rearrangement uses TRBV5-1 and TRBJ2-3; D not resolved. Per germline, CDR1 SGHRS and CDR2 YFSETQ. The CDR3 totals 14 residues. Trimming pared 0 bases from V and 2 bases from J, leaving 7 bases between. The CDR3 region has the DNA TGCGCCAGCAGCTTGGGGGCTTACACAGATACGCAGTATTTT. It codes for CASSLGAYTDTQYF.

The genes are TRBV30 and TRBJ1-1; D not resolved. Germline loops: CDR1 GTSNPN, CDR2 SVGIG (reference sequence). The V end lost 2 bases, the J end lost 0 bases, and 13 bases lay between the germline ends. This CDR3 is 15 amino acids long. The CDR3 nucleotides read TGTGCCTGGAGTAATTTAGGACTGATGAACACTGAAGCTTTCTTT. Residues: CAWSNLGLMNTEAFF.